This note documents a single TCR beta chain sequence. These data come from a study of blood T cell repertoires in COVID-19. Study-level background: The United States, Italy and Spain provided the acute and convalescent COVID-19 samples. PBMCs, B-cell-depleted T cells, or T cells provided the cDNA or gDNA that made up the material.

As handled by the study authors: Reference gene primer amplification gave nucleated cell count estimates. The assay was immunoSEQ multiplex PCR, and TCRdb's table has in-frame clones only and misses some. D and trimming come from the DNA, and the V and J calls and clone size come from that table. This table has 120,000 to 150,000 clones, 82% appearing once. This TCR was sampled from a human donor with acute or convalescent COVID-19. The donor label of this sample is uncertain. The sequenced material came from peripheral blood.

The CDR3 here is CASSRRVANYGYTF. CDR3 coding DNA: TGTGCCAGCAGCCGCAGGGTGGCGAACTATGGCTACACCTTC. The chain joins TRBV7-2 to TRBJ1-2; a weak D match, TRBD1 (5 bases). Germline CDR1 and CDR2: SGHTA and FQGNSA. This CDR3 is 14 amino acids long. V lost 5 bases, J lost 2 bases, and 12 bases lay in between.